This TCR beta chain was identified in a study of CD8+ T cells in alopecia areata. As for the study in general: Percent affected scalp area, the SALT score, rated treated patients' severity.

Treatment meaning: oral pan-JAK inhibitor, 5-10 mg twice daily. Lesional scalp punch biopsies and peripheral blood were collected from alopecia areata patients. From PBMCs, CD4+ and CD8+ T cells were sorted. The CDR3 is made up of 15 amino acids. CDR1 is SNHLY, CDR2 FYNNEI, per germline. Trimming took off 7 bases at V and 4 bases at J, with 16 bases between the two ends. As the sequencing template, cDNA was produced by extracting RNA and reverse transcribing it. Libraries were prepared by immunoSEQ multiplex PCR; TCRdb keeps only in-frame clonotypes and omits some of them. The sample includes more than 95,000 clones, 58% of them seen just once.

The rearrangement uses TRBV2 and TRBJ2-2, with D tentatively TRBD2 (5 bases). The sample here was CD8+ T cells sorted from blood, taken at week 4, from a patient treated with tofacitinib. This TCR was sampled from a human donor with alopecia areata. CDR3 sequence: CASNSEDSPTGELFF. The CDR3 DNA sequence: TGTGCCAGCAATTCAGAGGACTCACCCACCGGGGAGCTGTTTTTT.